These 23 T cell receptor beta chains came from one sample sequenced in a study of blood T cells in healthy people across ages. The use of a sample-barcoded 5' primer and a J-beta primer mix characterized a second PCR of roughly 7 to 11 cycles. TCRdb recomputed calls from the 5' RACE reads with MiXCR, one row per CDR3 protein. The table records approximately 1,700,000 distinct CDR3 sequences, about 39% of them present only once. Sequencing used blood. The receptors originated from a human donor in good health.

The CDR3 DNA reads as TGCGCCAGCAGCGCGAACAGGGACAACTATGGCTACACCTTC. This gives the protein CASSANRDNYGYTF. The V and J genes are TRBV4-3 and TRBJ1-2, with D possibly being TRBD1 (6 bases). Trimming took off 5 bases at V and 2 bases at J, with 12 bases between the two ends. The CDR3 is 14 amino acids. The germline CDR1 and CDR2 sequences are LGHNA and YSLEER.

This clonotype was found a few times. The chain employs TRBV29-1 and TRBJ1-1; tentatively, D is TRBD1 (5 bases). CDR3 length: 13 amino acids. V was pared by 6 bases and J by 1 base, with 12 bases between. Germline V gene lookup returns CDR1 SQVTM and CDR2 ANQGSEA. CDR3 loop: CSVESTENTEAFF. CDR3 nucleotides: TGCAGCGTGGAGTCGACAGAGAACACTGAAGCTTTCTTT.

Worth noting for this clonotype: A junction end diverges from the germline sequence, so it may reflect a read error. The genes are TRBV30 and TRBJ1-4; 7 bases map to TRBD1. The CDR3 sequence is 12 residues long. The germline CDR1 and CDR2 sequences are GTSNPN and SVGIG (reference sequence). CDR3 protein: CAGRGLKEKLFF. The CDR3 DNA sequence: TGTGCCGGGAGGGGGCTTAAAGAAAAACTGTTTTTT.

This clonotype came up a few times. This CDR3 reads CASSPTGEPYEQYF. Written as DNA, the CDR3 is TGTGCCAGCTCCCCAACGGGGGAACCCTACGAGCAGTACTTC. This rearrangement joins TRBV12-3 or TRBV12-4 to TRBJ2-7, with D perhaps matching TRBD2 (6 bases). The CDR3 contains 14 residues. V lost 8 bases and J lost 2, with 16 bases in between.

In regard to this clonotype: At one boundary the junction diverges from the germline segment, which might be a read error. V gene TRBV10-3 combines with J gene TRBJ1-2; D is unresolved. Germline CDR1 ENHRY, CDR2 SYGVKD. CDR3 size: 13 residues. CDR3 coding DNA: TGTGCCATCAGTGAGAGAATAAACTATGACTACACCTTC. Its protein is CAISERINYDYTF.

About this clonotype: This may come from a read error, since a much larger clone is one base off. The chain employs TRBV9 and TRBJ2-7, with unresolved D. The closer fit of TRBJ2-5 to the DNA end suggests the J call may be wrong. Germline V gives CDR1 SGDLS, CDR2 YYNGEE. The CDR3 extends over 9 amino acids. CDR3 in amino acids: CATLETQYF. The CDR3 nucleotides read TGTGCCACCCTAGAGACCCAGTACTTC.

This clonotype was seen a handful of times. The chain links TRBV9 to TRBJ1-6, with TRBD1 identical over 8 bases. V was pared by 2 bases and J by 1 base, with 5 bases of the junction left unmatched. The CDR3 is 17 amino acids. Per the germline V gene, CDR1 is SGDLS and CDR2 is YYNGEE. Here the CDR3 reads CASSVTGVGSYNSPLHF. DNA for the CDR3: TGTGCCAGCAGCGTGACAGGGGTTGGGTCCTATAATTCACCCCTCCACTTT.

This clonotype was picked up a small number of times. This chain links TRBV29-1 with TRBJ1-1, with unresolved D. The CDR3 covers 14 residues. With 6 bases removed from V and 4 bases from J, the gap between germline ends came to 18 bases. Germline CDR1 and CDR2: SQVTM and ANQGSEA. The CDR3 DNA sequence: TGCAGCGTCGCCCCGAGGGCGCGGGGCACTGAAGCTTTCTTT. It is translated as CSVAPRARGTEAFF. Full variable domain (outside the CDR3, taken from reference TRBV29-1 and TRBJ1-1): SAVISQKPSRDICQRGTSLTIQCQVDSQVTMMFWYRQQPGQSLTLIATANQGSEATYESGFVIDKFPISRPNLTFSTLTVSNMSPEDSSIYLCSVAPRARGTEAFFGQGTRLTVV.

The V call is TRBV20-1, the J call TRBJ2-5; D is ambiguous. This CDR3 spans 14 amino acids. Germline V lookup: CDR1 DFQATT, CDR2 SNEGSKA (reference sequence). With 0 bases removed from V and 5 bases from J, the gap between germline ends came to 13 bases. The CDR3 DNA is TGCAGTGCTAGAGATTCATTCGCACCGGAGACCCAGTACTTC. As protein: CSARDSFAPETQYF.

The rearrangement uses TRBV7-9 and TRBJ2-7, with D unclear. Trimming removed 5 bases at V and 2 bases at J, with 19 bases between. This CDR3 has 16 amino acids. In germline, CDR1 is SEHNR, CDR2 FQNEAQ (reference sequence). CDR3 in DNA: TGTGCCAGCAGCCCCCGACTTATGGATGGAACCTACGAGCAGTACTTC. As protein: CASSPRLMDGTYEQYF.

The chain employs TRBV27 and TRBJ2-3, with 9 bases that match TRBD2. J lost 4 bases, V lost 6 bases, and 11 bases had no gene match. The CDR3 consists of 16 residues. Germline V gene sequence: CDR1 MNHEY, CDR2 SMNVEV (reference sequence). In nucleotides, the CDR3 is TGTGCCAGCAGACCGGGACTAGCCTTTCCGCCAGATACGCAGTATTTT. Encoded protein: CASRPGLAFPPDTQYF.

The J gene is TRBJ2-3, the V gene TRBV6-2 or TRBV6-3; 11 bases agree with TRBD2. The CDR3 length is 19 residues. CDR1 is MNHEY and CDR2 is SVGEGT in the germline V gene. The V segment lost 0 bases and the J segment 3 bases; nucleotides outside the gene matches: 11. The CDR3 here is CASSYSLAGGDALTDTQYF. The CDR3 DNA reads TGTGCCAGCAGTTACTCTCTAGCGGGGGGTGACGCGTTGACAGATACGCAGTATTTT.

This clonotype was observed once. The V call is TRBV21-1, the J call TRBJ1-1; the table assigns TRBD1, which was not confirmed against the DNA. TRBV21-1 is classified as a pseudogene. CDR3 length: 16 amino acids. The CDR3 reads CASSKGGWGVSTEAFF. CDR3 nucleotides: TGTGCCAGCAGCAAAGGGGGGTGGGGAGTGAGCACTGAAGCTTTCTTT.

This chain joins TRBV6-5 and TRBJ2-1, with 9 bases lining up with TRBD2. V lost 4 bases and J lost 7; bases outside the gene matches: 5. From germline, CDR1 is MNHEY and CDR2 SVGAGI. This CDR3 region has 14 residues. As DNA, the CDR3 is TGTGCCAGCAGTTCAGCGGGGGGACCGAATGAGCAGTTCTTC. Translation gives CASSSAGGPNEQFF.

This clonotype was seen many times. V usage is TRBV7-8 and J usage is TRBJ2-7; D might be TRBD2 (5 bases). The V gene lost 4 bases and the J gene lost 3 bases, with 10 bases spanning the gap. From germline, CDR1 is SGHVS and CDR2 FQNEAQ. The CDR3 has 13 amino acids. Written as DNA, the CDR3 is TGTGCCAGCAGCTATGGCGGAGGCTACGAGCAGTACTTC. Its protein product is CASSYGGGYEQYF.

The rearrangement joins TRBV10-3 to TRBJ2-3; no firm D call. The CDR3 consists of 10 residues. Between the trimmed V and J ends, which lost 10 bases and 6 bases, there was a span of 8 bases. Per the germline V gene, CDR1 is ENHRY and CDR2 is SYGVKD. The CDR3 DNA sequence: TGTGCCACCCTTTTGGATACGCAGTATTTT. Protein product: CATLLDTQYF.

This chain links TRBV5-6 with TRBJ2-5; the D is unclear. CDR3 length: 16 amino acids. With 5 bases removed from V and 0 bases from J, the gap between germline ends came to 17 bases. Germline CDR1 and CDR2: SGHDT and YYEEEE. DNA of the CDR3: TGTGCCAGCAGTATACCGGGCCCCAGCGACCAAGAGACCCAGTACTTC. Translating gives CASSIPGPSDQETQYF.

DNA for the CDR3: TGCAGTGCTAGGGTAGAAGCGGGTGGCTCCTACGAGCAGTACTTC. Amino acid sequence: CSARVEAGGSYEQYF. The chain has TRBV20-1 and TRBJ2-7; possible D gene TRBD2, 6 bases. The CDR3 runs 15 residues. V was clipped by 3 bases and J by 0 bases, with 15 bases between them. Germline V gene data show CDR1 as DFQATT and CDR2 as SNEGSKA (reference sequence).

The chain uses TRBV4-3 and TRBJ1-2; D not resolved. V was clipped by 6 bases and J by 8 bases, with 19 bases between them. This CDR3 spans 14 amino acids. The germline V gene has CDR1 LGHNA and CDR2 YSLEER. CDR3 region: CASSAETWGGGYTF. Here the CDR3 DNA reads TGCGCCAGCAGTGCCGAAACATGGGGAGGCGGCTACACCTTC.

The rearrangement joins TRBV20-1 to TRBJ2-3, with TRBD2 matching over 13 bases. This CDR3 has 16 residues. Germline V CDR1 and CDR2: DFQATT, SNEGSKA (reference sequence). Trimming at V came to 3 bases and at J to 0 bases, leaving 3 bases not matched to a gene. Written as DNA, the CDR3 is TGCAGTGCTAGCGGACTAGCGGGGGTTAGCACAGATACGCAGTATTTT. Translation: CSASGLAGVSTDTQYF.

V is TRBV20-1 and J is TRBJ2-3; D uncertain. Germline CDR1 is DFQATT and CDR2 is SNEGSKA (reference sequence). The CDR3 runs to 15 residues. Trimming left V 2 bases short and J 3 bases short, with 15 bases between. CDR3 amino acids: CSARPFNLETDTQYF. CDR3 sequence (DNA): TGCAGTGCTAGACCATTTAACTTGGAGACAGATACGCAGTATTTT.

This clonotype was seen a few times. The chain joins TRBV5-1 to TRBJ2-1, with 8 bases identical to TRBD2. This CDR3 has 15 residues. Germline values: CDR1 SGHRS, CDR2 YFSETQ. Trimming cost V 4 bases and J 6 bases; bases outside gene matches: 9. The DNA of the CDR3 is TGCGCCAGCAGCCTGGGACTAGTGACACCCAATGAGCAGTTCTTC. Its translation is CASSLGLVTPNEQFF. The whole variable domain, remainder taken from reference TRBV5-1 and TRBJ2-1, is KAGVTQTPRYLIKTRGQQVTLSCSPISGHRSVSWYQQTPGQGLQFLFEYFSETQRNKGNFPGRFSGRQFSNSRSEMNVSTLELGDSALYLCASSLGLVTPNEQFFGPGTRLTVL.

The chain carries TRBV12-3 or TRBV12-4 and TRBJ1-1, with TRBD1 matching 8 bases. The J segment lost 11 bases and the V segment lost 6 bases, leaving 14 bases of the junction unmatched. This CDR3 has 14 amino acids. The chain's CDR3 is CASSTRTGRIGAFF. For the CDR3, the DNA is TGTGCCAGCAGCACTCGGACAGGGCGGATTGGGGCTTTCTTT.